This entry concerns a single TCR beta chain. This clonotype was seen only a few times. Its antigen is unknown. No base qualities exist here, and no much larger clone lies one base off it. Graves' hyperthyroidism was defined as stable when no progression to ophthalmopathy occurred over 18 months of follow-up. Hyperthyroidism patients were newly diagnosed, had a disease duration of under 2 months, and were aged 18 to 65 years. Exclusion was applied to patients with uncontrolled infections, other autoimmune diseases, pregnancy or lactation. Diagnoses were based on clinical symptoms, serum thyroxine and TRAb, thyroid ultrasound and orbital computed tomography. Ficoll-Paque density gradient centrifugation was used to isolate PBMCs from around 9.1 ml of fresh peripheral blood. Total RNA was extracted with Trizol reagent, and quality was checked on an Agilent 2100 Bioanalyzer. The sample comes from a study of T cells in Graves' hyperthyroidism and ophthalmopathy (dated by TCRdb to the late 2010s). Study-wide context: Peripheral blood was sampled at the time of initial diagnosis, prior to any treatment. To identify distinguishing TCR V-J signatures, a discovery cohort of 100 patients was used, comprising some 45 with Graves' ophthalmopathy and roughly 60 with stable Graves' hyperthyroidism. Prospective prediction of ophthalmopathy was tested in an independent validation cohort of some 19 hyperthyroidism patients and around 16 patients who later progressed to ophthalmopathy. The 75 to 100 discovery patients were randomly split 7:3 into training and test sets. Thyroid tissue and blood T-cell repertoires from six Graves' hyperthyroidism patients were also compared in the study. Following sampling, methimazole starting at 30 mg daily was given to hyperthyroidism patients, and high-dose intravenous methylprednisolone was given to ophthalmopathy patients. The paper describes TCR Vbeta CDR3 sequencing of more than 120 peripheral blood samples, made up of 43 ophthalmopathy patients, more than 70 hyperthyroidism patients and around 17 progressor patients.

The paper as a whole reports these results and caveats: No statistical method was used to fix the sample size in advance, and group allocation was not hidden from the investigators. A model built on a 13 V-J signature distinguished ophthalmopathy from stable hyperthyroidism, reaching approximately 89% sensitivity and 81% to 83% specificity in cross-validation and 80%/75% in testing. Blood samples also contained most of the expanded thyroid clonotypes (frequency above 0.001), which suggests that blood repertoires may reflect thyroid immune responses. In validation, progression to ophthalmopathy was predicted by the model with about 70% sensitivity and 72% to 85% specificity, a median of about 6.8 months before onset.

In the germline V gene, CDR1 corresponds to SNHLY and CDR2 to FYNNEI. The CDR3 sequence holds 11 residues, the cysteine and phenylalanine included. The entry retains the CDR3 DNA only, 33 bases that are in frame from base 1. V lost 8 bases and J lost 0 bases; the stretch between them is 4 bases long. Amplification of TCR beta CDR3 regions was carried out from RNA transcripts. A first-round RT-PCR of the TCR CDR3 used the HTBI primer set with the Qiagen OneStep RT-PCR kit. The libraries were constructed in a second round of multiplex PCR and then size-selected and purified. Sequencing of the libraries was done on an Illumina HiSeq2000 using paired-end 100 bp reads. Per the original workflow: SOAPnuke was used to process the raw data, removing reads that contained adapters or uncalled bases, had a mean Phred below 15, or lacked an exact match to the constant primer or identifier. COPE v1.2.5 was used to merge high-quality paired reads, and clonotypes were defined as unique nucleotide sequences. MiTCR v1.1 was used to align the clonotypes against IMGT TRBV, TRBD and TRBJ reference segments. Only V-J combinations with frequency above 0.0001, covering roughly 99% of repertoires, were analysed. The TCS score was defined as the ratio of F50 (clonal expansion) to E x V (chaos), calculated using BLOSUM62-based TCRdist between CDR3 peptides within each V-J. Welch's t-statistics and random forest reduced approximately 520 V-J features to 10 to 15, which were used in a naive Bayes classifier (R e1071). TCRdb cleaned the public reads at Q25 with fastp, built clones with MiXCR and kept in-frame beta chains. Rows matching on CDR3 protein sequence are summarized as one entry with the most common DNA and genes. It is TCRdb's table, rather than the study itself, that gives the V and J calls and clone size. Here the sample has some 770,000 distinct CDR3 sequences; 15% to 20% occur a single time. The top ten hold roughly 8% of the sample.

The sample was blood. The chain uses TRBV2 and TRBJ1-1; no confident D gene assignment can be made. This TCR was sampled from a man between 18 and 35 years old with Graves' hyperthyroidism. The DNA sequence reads TGTGCCAGCTTCTTGAACACTGAAGCTTTCTTT. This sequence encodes CASFLNTEAFF.